The sequence of this TCR beta chain was determined in a study of blood T cell repertoires in COVID-19. For the study at large: The United States, Italy and Spain supplied acute and convalescent COVID-19 samples.

The V gene lost 6 bases and the J gene lost 5 bases, with 9 bases spanning the gap. There are 12 residues in the CDR3. Germline CDR1 and CDR2: LNHDA and SQIVND (reference sequence). Libraries were prepared by immunoSEQ multiplex PCR; TCRdb keeps only in-frame clonotypes and omits some of them. The sample lists 310,000 or so clones, approximately 88% occurring once. This clone was picked up one time. The material sequenced was peripheral blood. The TCR sequence derives from a woman aged 45-65 years with active or convalescent COVID-19. The genes are TRBV19 and TRBJ2-3, with D perhaps TRBD1 (6 bases). CDR3 protein: CASRDRGDTQYF. In nucleotides, the CDR3 is TGTGCCAGTAGGGACAGAGGAGATACGCAGTATTTT.